The 16 T cell receptor beta chains below were found in one sample sequenced in a study of blood T cell repertoires in COVID-19. Clones were sequenced by immunoSEQ multiplex PCR, and TCRdb holds only the in-frame ones, with some missing. The table lists 110,000 to 150,000 clones, under 85% of them singletons. The sequenced sample consisted of peripheral blood. The receptors derive from a man over 45 with active or convalescent COVID-19.

The chain employs TRBV19 and TRBJ1-5; tentative D call: TRBD1 (6 bases). CDR1 and CDR2 (germline): LNHDA, SQIVND (reference sequence). CDR3 size: 15 residues. V was cut by 4 bases and J by 11 bases, with 21 bases left in between. DNA for the CDR3: TGTGCCAGTAGTAGCTGGGGGGGGGCACTGGGGACCCAGCATTTT. Translating gives CASSSWGGALGTQHF.

The V call is TRBV7-5, the J call TRBJ2-1; the table gives TRBD2 as D, unverified against the DNA. TRBV7-5 is termed a pseudogene. The CDR3 is 15 amino acids. CDR3 nucleotides: TGTGTCTACTTGTGGCGGGAGGGCCGGCGGAATGAGCAGTTCTTC. Its translation is CVYLWREGRRNEQFF.

CDR3 sequence (DNA): TGTGCCAGCAGCTCCTGGGGGGCGGGGGGGGTTGAAGAGACCCAGTACTTC. Translation: CASSSWGAGGVEETQYF. The chain couples TRBV7-2 to TRBJ2-5; 9 bases line up with TRBD2. The germline V gene encodes CDR1 SGHTA and CDR2 FQGNSA. This CDR3 is 17 amino acids long. The V segment lost 4 bases and the J segment 3 bases; nucleotides outside the gene matches: 12.

The chain carries TRBV6-6 and TRBJ2-2, with D possibly matching TRBD2 (6 bases). V shed 6 bases and J shed 9 bases, with 17 bases lying between them. There are 14 residues in the CDR3. Germline V CDR1 and CDR2: MNHNY, SVGAGI (reference sequence). The CDR3 protein is CASSPPRDPWELFF. The CDR3 DNA follows: TGTGCCAGCAGCCCCCCGCGGGACCCTTGGGAGCTGTTTTTT.

This chain joins TRBV13 and TRBJ2-7; 7 bases line up with TRBD2. Germline V gives CDR1 PRHDT, CDR2 FYEKMQ (reference sequence). This CDR3 is 15 amino acids long. V dropped 2 bases and J dropped 2; count of bases not matched to a gene: 6. CDR3 loop: CASSLSPSGTYEQYF. CDR3 DNA: TGTGCCAGCAGCTTAAGTCCTAGCGGCACCTACGAGCAGTACTTC.

This rearrangement joins TRBV29-1 to TRBJ2-5, with D possibly matching TRBD2 (6 bases). V lost 4 bases and J 2 bases, leaving 11 bases between the germline ends. Germline CDR1 is SQVTM and CDR2 is ANQGSEA. CDR3 length: 13 amino acids. CDR3 amino acids: CSVGLSGQETQYF. CDR3 bases: TGCAGCGTTGGCCTAAGCGGGCAAGAGACCCAGTACTTC.

The CDR3 loop reads CASIWGHEQFF. CDR3 in DNA: TGTGCCAGCATTTGGGGGCATGAGCAGTTCTTC. The J gene is TRBJ2-1, the V gene TRBV21-1; the table's D call TRBD1 went unverified against the DNA. TRBV21-1 is noted as a pseudogene. The CDR3 is 11 amino acids.

This clone was seen only once. The rearrangement links TRBV11-2 to TRBJ1-1; 8 bases are a match to TRBD1. J gave up 2 bases and V 5 bases, and 7 bases lay outside the gene matches. This CDR3 region has 15 residues. The V gene's germline CDR1 is SGHAT and CDR2 FQNNGV. The CDR3 DNA sequence: TGTGCCAGCAGCCCCCGACAGGGGAGAAACACTGAAGCTTTCTTT. As protein: CASSPRQGRNTEAFF.

The chain combines TRBV4-2 with TRBJ2-3, with 7 bases lining up with TRBD1. The CDR3 runs to 17 residues. V was pared by 3 bases and J by 2 bases, with 11 bases of the junction left unmatched. Germline V gene lookup returns CDR1 LGHNA and CDR2 YNFKEQ. Here the CDR3 DNA reads TGTGCCAGCAGCCATCAACCCCTAGGGGGCAACACAGATACGCAGTATTTT. Protein: CASSHQPLGGNTDTQYF.

This chain joins TRBV10-3 and TRBJ2-5; 12 bases are shared with TRBD2. The CDR3 runs to 17 residues. Trimming took 10 bases from V and 7 from J; bases not matched to a gene: 19. Germline V gives CDR1 ENHRY, CDR2 SYGVKD. The CDR3 sequence: CASTPSGRAGGTATQYF. The CDR3 DNA reads as TGTGCCAGCACGCCTAGCGGGAGGGCCGGAGGGACGGCGACCCAGTACTTC.

This clone was counted a few times. This chain connects TRBV13 to TRBJ1-2, with D tentatively TRBD1 (6 bases). The length of the CDR3 is 15 residues. The V end lost 1 base, the J end lost 4 bases, and 13 bases lay between the germline ends. CDR1 PRHDT and CDR2 FYEKMQ come from the germline V gene (reference sequence). DNA for the CDR3: TGTGCCAGCAGCTTAGAGGGGGGGGCTGGCTATGGCTACACCTTC. Translating gives CASSLEGGAGYGYTF.

The sample holds a few counts of this clone. The chain couples TRBV28 to TRBJ2-7; D is unresolved. The CDR3 contains 12 residues. The germline V gene encodes CDR1 MDHEN and CDR2 SYDVKM. The ends were cut back, 2 bases at V and 4 bases at J, with 6 bases in the middle. The CDR3: CASSLVTYEQYF. The CDR3 region has the DNA TGTGCCAGCAGTTTAGTCACTTACGAGCAGTACTTC.

V gene TRBV5-4 combines with J gene TRBJ1-2, with 7 positions matching TRBD1. The CDR3 totals 14 residues. V was pared by 2 bases and J by 4 bases, with 5 bases of the junction left unmatched. The germline CDR1 and CDR2 sequences are SGHNT and YYREEE (reference sequence). This CDR3 reads CASSLTGVPYGYTF. DNA for the CDR3: TGTGCCAGCAGCTTAACAGGGGTCCCCTATGGCTACACCTTC. The whole variable domain, filled in from reference TRBV5-4 and TRBJ1-2, reads ETGVTQSPTHLIKTRGQQVTLRCSSQSGHNTVSWYQQALGQGPQFIFQYYREEENGRGNFPPRFSGLQFPNYSSELNVNALELDDSALYLCASSLTGVPYGYTFGSGTRLTVV.

Here the CDR3 reads CASSFRTSGLGNEQFF. Written as DNA, the CDR3 is TGTGCCAGCAGCTTCCGGACTAGCGGCCTAGGAAATGAGCAGTTCTTC. The chain combines TRBV9 with TRBJ2-1; 10 bases line up with TRBD2. Looked up from germline, CDR1 is SGDLS and CDR2 is YYNGEE. CDR3 length: 16 amino acids. V trimming: 4 bases; J trimming: 7 bases; junction bases outside the gene matches: 11.

The chain is built from TRBV19 and TRBJ1-2; D is possibly TRBD1 (6 bases). CDR1 and CDR2 (germline): LNHDA, SQIVND (reference sequence). The CDR3 length is 14 residues. The V end lost 3 bases, the J end lost 4 bases, and 12 bases lay between the germline ends. DNA for the CDR3: TGTGCCAGTAGTATGGGCAGGGGTGTCTATGGCTACACCTTC. Its protein is CASSMGRGVYGYTF.

This sequence joins TRBV7-9 and TRBJ1-1; 8 bases map to TRBD1. Germline-derived CDR1 and CDR2 are SEHNR and FQNEAQ (reference sequence). CDR3 size: 15 residues. The trim removed 2 bases at V and 4 bases at J, leaving 6 bases unmatched. The CDR3 loop reads CASSLTGGYSTEAFF. DNA for the CDR3: TGTGCCAGCAGCTTAACAGGGGGGTATAGCACTGAAGCTTTCTTT.